The rows below give T cell receptor beta chains drawn from one sample of a study of CD8 T cells in Susac syndrome. MiXCR, applied by TCRdb to the immunoSEQ multiplex PCR reads, yields one record per CDR3 protein. The table has around 150,000 distinct CDR3 sequences, 95% seen once. Sequencing used CD4+ T cells from PBMCs. The receptors originated from a human donor with Susac syndrome. Each CDR3 is given with its conserved first and last residue. The D gene is left open where the match is weak. Where a row states a size, it is once, few, many or the class of an expanded clone; other rows omit it.

j_call,d_call,clone_size,v_call,cdr3_aa,cdr3_nt
TRBJ2-5,TRBD1,-,TRBV4-1,CASSQIGLRRTGVFSDPQYF,TGCGCCAGCAGCCAAATCGGACTCAGGAGGACAGGGGTATTTTCAGACCCCCAGTACTTC
TRBJ2-1,TRBD1,-,TRBV19,CASRGWTGGANEQFF,TGTGCCAGTAGAGGCTGGACAGGGGGCGCGAATGAGCAGTTCTTC
TRBJ2-1,TRBD1,-,TRBV9,CANSVVPGQGLNEQFF,TGTGCCAACAGCGTAGTCCCGGGACAGGGACTTAATGAGCAGTTCTTC
TRBJ2-5,-,few,TRBV5-1,CASGTQSSETQYF,TGCGCCAGCGGGACACAGAGCTCGGAGACCCAGTACTTC
TRBJ1-2,-,-,TRBV6-2/TRBV6-3,CASTDRTGYGYTF,TGTGCCAGCACCGACCGGACGGGATATGGCTACACCTTC
TRBJ2-2,-,-,TRBV5-1,CASSLDPPAGELFF,TGCGCCAGCAGCTTGGACCCCCCCGCAGGGGAGCTGTTTTTT
TRBJ2-7,-,-,TRBV20-1,CSARVDRPYEQYF,TGCAGTGCTAGGGTCGACAGACCCTACGAGCAGTACTTC
TRBJ2-1,TRBD2,-,TRBV4-1,CASSHGTSGGYNEQFF,TGCGCCAGCAGCCATGGGACTAGCGGGGGGTACAATGAGCAGTTCTTC
TRBJ2-2,TRBD1,few,TRBV2,CASRGQGRNTGELFF,TGTGCCAGCAGGGGACAGGGGCGGAACACCGGGGAGCTGTTTTTT
TRBJ2-3,TRBD1,-,TRBV29-1,CSVEDLQGARDTQYF,TGCAGCGTTGAAGATCTCCAGGGGGCGCGAGATACGCAGTATTTT
TRBJ2-1,TRBD2,-,TRBV15,CATSSLAGAGNEQFF,TGTGCCACCAGCAGTCTAGCGGGAGCCGGCAATGAGCAGTTCTTC
TRBJ1-4,-,-,TRBV6-5,CASSYTQDGEKLFF,TGTGCCAGCAGTTACACACAGGACGGTGAAAAACTGTTTTTT
TRBJ2-2,-,-,TRBV4-1,CASSQVVGNLFF,TGCGCCAGCAGCCAAGTAGTAGGGAACCTGTTTTTT
TRBJ1-1,-,-,TRBV2,CASSNPTGTVNTEAFF,TGTGCCAGCAGCAATCCGACCGGGACGGTAAACACTGAAGCTTTCTTT
TRBJ2-5,-,-,TRBV29-1,CSGRRREIQYF,TGCAGCGGTCGCCGGAGAGAGATCCAGTACTTC
TRBJ1-5,-,few,TRBV24-1,CATSEGSSNQPQHF,TGTGCCACCAGTGAGGGTAGTAGCAATCAGCCCCAGCATTTT
TRBJ2-4,TRBD1,-,TRBV12-3/TRBV12-4,CASGPGTGGGLKNIQYF,TGTGCCAGCGGTCCCGGGACAGGGGGAGGCCTCAAAAACATTCAGTACTTC
TRBJ2-3,-,-,TRBV6-5,CASSYLDSTDTQYF,TGTGCCAGCAGTTACTTAGACAGCACAGATACGCAGTATTTT
TRBJ2-7,TRBD1,-,TRBV5-4,CASSYRDSRYEQYF,TGTGCCAGCAGCTACCGGGACAGCCGCTACGAGCAGTACTTC
TRBJ2-5,TRBD1,-,TRBV7-3,CASSTDRGRQETQYF,TGTGCCAGCAGCACGGACAGGGGGCGGCAAGAGACCCAGTACTTC
TRBJ1-6,-,-,TRBV7-8,CASSLQGRAINSPLHF,TGTGCCAGCAGCTTACAAGGCAGGGCAATTAATTCACCCCTCCACTTT
TRBJ2-5,TRBD1,-,TRBV29-1,CSALTGTGAETQYF,TGCAGCGCACTAACCGGGACAGGGGCGGAGACCCAGTACTTC
TRBJ1-1,-,-,TRBV29-1,CSAYLIGFEAFF,TGCAGCGCCTATCTTATTGGATTTGAAGCTTTCTTT
TRBJ2-5,TRBD1,-,TRBV5-1,CASSIDRGQETQYF,TGCGCCAGCAGCATCGACAGGGGGCAAGAGACCCAGTACTTC
TRBJ1-5,TRBD1,once,TRBV6-5,CASSYSGRGLYSNQPQHF,TGTGCCAGCAGTTACTCTGGCAGGGGGCTTTATAGCAATCAGCCCCAGCATTTT